This TCR beta chain was retrieved from a study of blood T cell repertoires in COVID-19. As for the study in general: COVID-19 samples, acute and convalescent, were from the United States, Italy and Spain. Sources were T cells, B-cell-depleted T cells, or PBMCs; the material itself was cDNA or gDNA.

Profiled with immunoSEQ multiplex PCR; TCRdb holds only in-frame clones, not every one. In the table there are roughly 60,000 clones, over 75% of which are singletons. The CDR3 runs to 13 residues. Losses at the gene ends were 4 bases for V and 7 bases for J; bases not matched to a gene: 3. This sequence was found in a man aged 80 or over with acute or convalescent COVID-19. The chain links TRBV12-3 or TRBV12-4 to TRBJ1-2; 10 bases agree with TRBD1. The source material was peripheral blood. CDR3 region: CASSWDRGSGYTF. In DNA, the CDR3 is TGTGCCAGCAGTTGGGACAGGGGAAGTGGCTACACCTTC.